The 9 T cell receptor beta chains reported below all come from one sample, sequenced in a study of blood T cell repertoires in COVID-19. Data came from immunoSEQ multiplex PCR; TCRdb stores just in-frame clones and leaves some out. Among 15,000 to 20,000 clones listed, 88% were seen once. Sequenced sample: peripheral blood. The receptors shown here come from a human donor in a cohort sampled during active COVID-19.

The rearrangement joins TRBV19 to TRBJ1-5; 9 bases agree with TRBD1. The J segment lost 3 bases and the V segment lost 7 bases, leaving 7 bases of the junction unmatched. This CDR3 is built from 15 residues. CDR1 LNHDA and CDR2 SQIVND come from the germline V gene (reference sequence). CDR3 sequence (DNA): TGTGCCAGTAAAAGTTGGACAGGGGACAATCAGCCCCAGCATTTT. This encodes CASKSWTGDNQPQHF.

CDR3 sequence reads: CASSDREAGANVLTF. In DNA form, the CDR3 reads TGTGCCAGCAGTGATCGGGAGGCTGGGGCCAACGTCCTGACTTTC. The gene calls are TRBV25-1 and TRBJ2-6, with 7 bases matching TRBD2. CDR3 length: 15 amino acids. Germline CDR1 is MGHDK and CDR2 is SYGVNS. V was pared by 3 bases and J by 2 bases, with 1 base of the junction left unmatched.

The DNA for the CDR3 is TGTGCCACCAGTGATCGCAGACAGGGATACAATGAGCAGTTCTTC. Protein product: CATSDRRQGYNEQFF. The chain has TRBV24-1 and TRBJ2-1; 7 nucleotides agree with TRBD1. The CDR3 is 15 residues long. The ends lost 3 bases at V and 4 bases at J; junction bases unmatched: 5. CDR1 and CDR2 from the germline V gene are KGHDR and SFDVKD.

For this clone: At the DNA level, this CDR3 is encoded by other sequences in the same sample as well. The V gene is TRBV13, the J gene TRBJ2-1, with TRBD2 as a possible D gene (5 bases). The V end lost 2 bases, the J end lost 15 bases, and 14 bases lay between the germline ends. In germline, CDR1 is PRHDT, CDR2 FYEKMQ (reference sequence). The CDR3 is 12 amino acids. CDR3 residues: CASSLPTGNPFF. CDR3 bases: TGTGCCAGCAGCTTACCCACGGGGAATCCGTTCTTC.

The V call is TRBV5-4, the J call TRBJ2-7; 9 bases are shared with TRBD2. V lost 4 bases, J lost 5 bases, and 22 bases stayed unmatched. From germline, CDR1 is SGHNT and CDR2 YYREEE (reference sequence). CDR3 length: 19 amino acids. CDR3 protein: CASSARPGLAGQMHHEQYF. DNA for the CDR3: TGTGCCAGCAGCGCTCGGCCGGGGCTAGCGGGGCAAATGCACCACGAGCAGTACTTC.

The J gene is TRBJ2-5, the V gene TRBV2, with 10 bases that match TRBD2. From germline, CDR1 is SNHLY and CDR2 FYNNEI. This CDR3 comprises 14 residues. After removal of 6 bases from V and 1 base from J, the junction contained 2 bases not matched to a gene. DNA for the CDR3: TGTGCCAGCAGGGCTAGCGGGGGCCAAGAGACCCAGTACTTC. Protein sequence: CASRASGGQETQYF.

The rearrangement joins TRBV7-6 to TRBJ2-1, with 14 bases matching TRBD2. Germline CDR1 SGHVS, CDR2 FNYEAQ. The CDR3 has 21 residues. V trimming: 1 base; J trimming: 0 bases; junction bases outside the gene matches: 11. CDR3 region: CASSLGPGTSGGLSSYNEQFF. The CDR3 DNA reads TGTGCCAGCAGCTTAGGTCCCGGGACTAGCGGGGGCCTGAGCTCCTACAATGAGCAGTTCTTC.

The DNA for the CDR3 is TGTGCCAGCAGTGAAACTGGGAGAGCCCGTGGAGCGAACTATGGCTACACCTTC. As protein: CASSETGRARGANYGYTF. J is TRBJ1-2 and V is TRBV2; D is unresolved. CDR1 is SNHLY and CDR2 is FYNNEI in the germline V gene. Between the trimmed V and J ends, which lost 2 bases and 2 bases, there was a span of 21 bases. The CDR3 loop spans 18 amino acids.

The rearrangement joins TRBV14 to TRBJ1-1; D uncertain. The V end lost 1 base, the J end lost 9 bases, and 6 bases lay between the germline ends. CDR3 length: 11 residues. The germline V gene has CDR1 SGHDN and CDR2 FVKESK. CDR3 loop: CASSQGPKAFF. In nucleotides, the CDR3 is TGTGCCAGCAGCCAAGGCCCTAAAGCTTTCTTT. Together with reference TRBV14 and TRBJ1-1, the CDR3 gives the full variable domain: EAGVTQFPSHSVIEKGQTVTLRCDPISGHDNLYWYRRVMGKEIKFLLHFVKESKQDESGMPNNRFLAERTGGTYSTLKVQPAELEDSGVYFCASSQGPKAFFGQGTRLTVV.